The 20 T cell receptor beta chains reported below all come from one sample, sequenced in a study of CD8+ T cells in alopecia areata. Specified treatment: oral pan-JAK inhibitor, 5-10 mg twice daily. The authors extracted RNA and reverse transcribed it into cDNA as the sequencing template. Clones were read by immunoSEQ multiplex PCR, and TCRdb kept only the in-frame ones, dropping some. The sample records 130,000 or so clones, 70% to 90% being singletons. Source: CD8+ T cells sorted from blood, taken at week 4, from a patient treated with tofacitinib. Source of these receptors: a human donor with alopecia areata.

This clone was recorded only once. The rearrangement joins TRBV11-2 to TRBJ2-7; D possibly corresponds to TRBD1 (6 bases). From germline, CDR1 is SGHAT and CDR2 FQNNGV. The CDR3 contains 15 residues. Trimming removed 0 bases at V and 3 bases at J, with 12 bases between. The CDR3 DNA reads TGTGCCAGCAGCTTAGATCGGCAGGGGATCTACGAGCAGTACTTC. Its translation is CASSLDRQGIYEQYF.

This clone was seen a few times. The chain links TRBV14 to TRBJ1-1; D gene uncertain. CDR3 size: 14 residues. Per the germline V gene, CDR1 is SGHDN and CDR2 is FVKESK. V gave up 0 bases and J gave up 6 bases, with 11 bases separating them. As DNA, the CDR3 is TGTGCCAGCAGCCAAGACCTGACGTATTCTGAAGCTTTCTTT. Protein product: CASSQDLTYSEAFF.

The chain combines TRBV4-1 with TRBJ2-5, with D possibly being TRBD1 (5 bases). With 3 bases removed from V and 2 bases from J, the gap between germline ends came to 10 bases. This CDR3 comprises 14 residues. CDR1 MGHRA and CDR2 YSYEKL come from the germline V gene. CDR3 in amino acids: CASSQHRQQETQYF. Written as DNA, the CDR3 is TGCGCCAGCAGCCAGCATCGACAGCAAGAGACCCAGTACTTC.

The chain employs TRBV29-1 and TRBJ2-3; 8 positions agree with TRBD1. The germline V gene has CDR1 SQVTM and CDR2 ANQGSEA. The CDR3 is 15 residues long. V shed 7 bases, J shed 2 bases, and the junction held 11 bases outside the gene matches. CDR3 in amino acids: CSAESDRVFTDTQYF. Written as DNA, the CDR3 is TGCAGCGCCGAGTCGGACAGGGTTTTCACAGATACGCAGTATTTT.

The chain is built from TRBV7-9 and TRBJ2-7, with D uncertain. Trimming cost V 5 bases and J 6 bases, with 8 bases left between them. Per the germline V gene, CDR1 is SEHNR and CDR2 is FQNEAQ (reference sequence). CDR3 size: 11 residues. This chain's CDR3 is CASSPGPEQYF. As DNA, the CDR3 is TGTGCCAGCAGCCCCGGGCCCGAGCAGTACTTC.

This clone was seen just once. The chain links TRBV5-1 to TRBJ2-2, with a weak D call TRBD1 (6 bases). V lost 4 bases to trimming and J lost 6 bases, with 16 bases between them. This CDR3 has 15 amino acids. In germline, CDR1 is SGHRS, CDR2 YFSETQ. The DNA of the CDR3 is TGCGCCAGCAGCGGCCGGGGACATTTCTCCGGGGAGCTGTTTTTT. This codes for CASSGRGHFSGELFF.

The chain joins TRBV9 to TRBJ2-5; D remains ambiguous. CDR1 is SGDLS and CDR2 is YYNGEE in the germline V gene. This CDR3 region has 13 residues. Trimming pared 0 bases from V and 0 bases from J, leaving 3 bases between. Here the CDR3 reads CASSVDDQETQYF. The CDR3 nucleotides read TGTGCCAGCAGCGTAGACGACCAAGAGACCCAGTACTTC.

The CDR3 DNA sequence: TGTGCCAGCAGCTTAGCGGGACAGGGGCCGGACGAGCAGTACTTC. Protein sequence: CASSLAGQGPDEQYF. The chain uses TRBV11-2 and TRBJ2-7; 10 bases match TRBD1. The CDR3 runs 15 residues. Per germline, CDR1 SGHAT and CDR2 FQNNGV. The V segment lost 1 base and the J segment 5 bases; nucleotides outside the gene matches: 5.

The gene calls are TRBV4-1 and TRBJ2-1; D not resolved. V lost 1 base, J lost 7 bases, and 11 bases lay in between. This CDR3 is 14 amino acids long. The V gene's germline CDR1 is MGHRA and CDR2 YSYEKL. The CDR3 here is CASSQGVSGNEQFF. The CDR3 DNA reads TGCGCCAGCAGCCAAGGAGTCTCCGGGAATGAGCAGTTCTTC.

The J gene is TRBJ2-1, the V gene TRBV13; 13 positions match TRBD2. V was pared by 4 bases and J by 8 bases, with 8 bases of the junction left unmatched. CDR3 size: 16 residues. Germline CDR1 PRHDT, CDR2 FYEKMQ (reference sequence). CDR3 DNA: TGTGCCAGCAGCTCCCGGACTAGCGGGAGTGCTTATGAGCAGTTCTTC. Protein sequence: CASSSRTSGSAYEQFF.

The chain carries TRBV10-3 and TRBJ2-2, with D tentatively TRBD1 (5 bases). Per germline, CDR1 ENHRY and CDR2 SYGVKD. V was trimmed by 0 bases and J by 6 bases, leaving 11 bases between them. CDR3 length: 15 amino acids. The CDR3 here is CAISESSQGPGELFF. In DNA form, the CDR3 reads TGTGCCATCAGTGAGTCGAGCCAGGGCCCCGGGGAGCTGTTTTTT.

The chain uses TRBV30 and TRBJ1-1; D unclear. V lost 3 bases to trimming and J lost 4 bases, with 9 bases between them. Germline V gives CDR1 GTSNPN, CDR2 SVGIG (reference sequence). This CDR3 region has 12 residues. CDR3 in amino acids: CAWREIVTEAFF. As DNA, the CDR3 is TGTGCCTGGAGAGAGATTGTCACTGAAGCTTTCTTT.

The DNA for the CDR3 is TGTGCCAGCAGCCCCCTCGTGACAGGGAAGTTCTTC. As protein: CASSPLVTGKFF. The chain uses TRBV7-9 and TRBJ2-1, with 7 positions matching TRBD1. The V segment lost 5 bases and the J segment 14 bases; nucleotides outside the gene matches: 9. This CDR3 has 12 amino acids. In germline, CDR1 is SEHNR, CDR2 FQNEAQ (reference sequence).

The rearrangement uses TRBV14 and TRBJ2-1; D gene unclear. V lost 2 bases and J 5 bases, leaving 13 bases between the germline ends. Germline V lookup: CDR1 SGHDN, CDR2 FVKESK. This CDR3 contains 15 residues. The CDR3 DNA sequence: TGTGCCAGCAGCCAACGACCCCCTTCCGACAATGAGCAGTTCTTC. Translated: CASSQRPPSDNEQFF.

A single count supports this clone. V and J are TRBV19 and TRBJ2-2; D is possibly TRBD2 (6 bases). From germline, CDR1 is LNHDA and CDR2 SQIVND (reference sequence). The CDR3 is 16 amino acids. V was trimmed by 7 bases and J by 7 bases, leaving 22 bases between them. CDR3 sequence (DNA): TGTGCCAGTAACCCTCCGGGGGAGGTGTGGGGCGGGGAGCTGTTTTTT. Encoded protein: CASNPPGEVWGGELFF.

The chain is built from TRBV27 and TRBJ2-5; 7 positions match TRBD1. The CDR3 is 13 residues long. V dropped 6 bases and J dropped 2; count of bases not matched to a gene: 3. The germline V gene encodes CDR1 MNHEY and CDR2 SMNVEV (reference sequence). CDR3 bases: TGTGCCAGCAGATGGGACAGTCAAGAGACCCAGTACTTC. This translates into CASRWDSQETQYF.

The V call is TRBV29-1, the J call TRBJ2-2, with D tentatively TRBD1 (6 bases). The V end lost 2 bases, the J end lost 0 bases, and 13 bases lay between the germline ends. CDR1 is SQVTM and CDR2 is ANQGSEA in the germline V gene. The CDR3 runs to 16 residues. CDR3 protein: CSVENPRTANTGELFF. DNA of the CDR3: TGCAGCGTTGAAAACCCCAGGACAGCGAACACCGGGGAGCTGTTTTTT.

Written as DNA, the CDR3 is TGTGCCAGCAGTCTGTCCCTGTGGACAGACTACGAGCAGTACTTC. It encodes CASSLSLWTDYEQYF. The chain has TRBV27 and TRBJ2-7; maybe TRBD1 (6 bases). Between the trimmed V and J ends, which lost 5 bases and 3 bases, there was a span of 17 bases. This CDR3 contains 15 residues. Germline CDR1 is MNHEY and CDR2 is SMNVEV (reference sequence).

CDR3 DNA: TGCAGCGTTGATGGGCCCCCGCTGTCAGGCTCCTACAATGAGCAGTTCTTC. This codes for CSVDGPPLSGSYNEQFF. This chain links TRBV29-1 with TRBJ2-1; unclear D gene. This CDR3 is 17 amino acids long. The ends were cut back, 3 bases at V and 0 bases at J, with 18 bases in the middle. Germline V gene lookup returns CDR1 SQVTM and CDR2 ANQGSEA.

The chain uses TRBV27 and TRBJ2-7; the D gene is possibly TRBD1 (6 bases). Germline CDR1 reads MNHEY; CDR2 reads SMNVEV (reference sequence). The CDR3 has 15 amino acids. V was pared by 6 bases and J by 0 bases, with 15 bases between. The CDR3 sequence: CASSPTGSGSYEQYF. The DNA of the CDR3 is TGTGCCAGCAGCCCAACAGGGTCGGGCTCCTACGAGCAGTACTTC.